This T cell receptor beta chain was identified during a study of identical twins. TCRdb re-analysed the 5' RACE reads in MiXCR, keeping a single row per CDR3 protein. The sample yields just under 550,000 distinct CDR3 sequences, roughly 15% seen once. After removal of 9 bases from V and 6 bases from J, the junction contained 10 bases not matched to a gene. CDR1 and CDR2 from the germline V gene are SGHRS and YFSETQ. The CDR3 length is 14 residues. The same specimen was also included in a second study, on yellow fever vaccine responses in identical twins.

The TCR sequence derives from a woman younger than 35 in good health. The chain is built from TRBV5-1 and TRBJ2-7; TRBD1 agrees at 12 bases. The sample was CD4+ T cells sorted from blood. The CDR3 coding sequence is TGCGCCATACCGACCGGGACAGGGGGCTTCGAGCAGTACTTC. Protein product: CAIPTGTGGFEQYF. The full variable domain, with the rest looked up from reference TRBV5-1 and TRBJ2-7, is KAGVTQTPRYLIKTRGQQVTLSCSPISGHRSVSWYQQTPGQGLQFLFEYFSETQRNKGNFPGRFSGRQFSNSRSEMNVSTLELGDSALYLCAIPTGTGGFEQYFGPGTRLTVT.